This TCR beta chain was retrieved from a study of blood T cell repertoires in COVID-19. Study at large: Samples came from the United States, Italy and Spain, spanning acute and convalescent COVID-19. Nucleic acid was either cDNA or gDNA, and it came from T cells, B-cell-depleted T cells, or PBMCs.

CDR3 size: 14 residues. V lost 2 bases to trimming and J lost 5 bases; unmatched junction nucleotides: 5. Per germline, CDR1 SNHLY and CDR2 FYNNEI. Here immunoSEQ multiplex PCR was the method, and the copy in TCRdb shows in-frame clones only, minus some. The table records about 110,000 clones, about 72% of them present only once. The TCR was taken from a woman aged 55-69 years with acute or convalescent COVID-19. Specimen: peripheral blood. The rearrangement links TRBV2 to TRBJ2-7, with 8 bases identical to TRBD1. CDR3 nucleotide sequence: TGTGCCAGCAGTGAACGCAGGGGGCAAAACGAGCAGTACTTC. Its protein is CASSERRGQNEQYF.